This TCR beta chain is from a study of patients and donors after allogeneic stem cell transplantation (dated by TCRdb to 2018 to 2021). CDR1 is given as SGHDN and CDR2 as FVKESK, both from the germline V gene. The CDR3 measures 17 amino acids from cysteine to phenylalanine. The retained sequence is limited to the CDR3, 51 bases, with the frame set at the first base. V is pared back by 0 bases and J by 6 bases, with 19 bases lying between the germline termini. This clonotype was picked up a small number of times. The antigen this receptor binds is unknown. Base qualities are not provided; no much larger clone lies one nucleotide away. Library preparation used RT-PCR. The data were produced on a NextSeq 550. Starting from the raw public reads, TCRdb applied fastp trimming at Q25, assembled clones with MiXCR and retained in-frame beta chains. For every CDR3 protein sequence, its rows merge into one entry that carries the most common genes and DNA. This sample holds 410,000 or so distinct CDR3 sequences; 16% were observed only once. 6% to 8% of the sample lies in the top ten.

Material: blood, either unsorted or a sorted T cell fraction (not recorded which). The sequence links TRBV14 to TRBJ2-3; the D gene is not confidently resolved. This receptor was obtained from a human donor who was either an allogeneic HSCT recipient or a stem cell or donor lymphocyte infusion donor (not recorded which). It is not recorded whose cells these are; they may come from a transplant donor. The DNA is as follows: TGTGCCAGCAGCCAAGATTTAGACTCATATGCACAGGATACGCAGTATTTT. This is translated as CASSQDLDSYAQDTQYF.